A selection of T cell receptor beta chains follows, all from one sample in a study of T-cell reconstitution after alpha-beta-depleted transplantation in children. Via MiXCR, TCRdb re-called the PCR reads, giving one row per CDR3 protein. Of roughly 200,000 distinct CDR3 sequences in the sample, less than 15% were seen once. Sequenced material: PBMCs from the stem cell graft donor, taken from the stem cell graft. The receptor source for this set is a human donor who donated a stem cell graft to a child with acute lymphoblastic leukemia. Both conserved end residues are part of each CDR3. A D gene is named only where the DNA matches it firmly. Clone size is not always given. Where it is, it says once, few, many or a class for expanded clones.

d_call j_call clone_size v_call cdr3_aa cdr3_nt
NA TRBJ1-6 NA TRBV7-9 CASSPGEGGSPLHF TGTGCCAGCAGCCCTGGTGAGGGGGGATCACCCCTCCACTTT
NA TRBJ1-2 many TRBV10-2 CASSAPELALYGYTF TGCGCCAGCAGTGCCCCAGAACTCGCGTTATATGGCTACACCTTC
NA TRBJ1-1 many TRBV20-1 CSARDTITEAFF TGCAGTGCTAGGGACACAATCACTGAAGCTTTCTTT
NA TRBJ1-5 NA TRBV6-1 CASRGGANPTGWLNQPQHF TGTGCCAGCCGGGGCGGGGCCAATCCAACAGGGTGGCTAAATCAGCCCCAGCATTTT
TRBD2 TRBJ2-1 many TRBV11-2 CASGLALNEQFF TGTGCCAGCGGACTAGCGCTCAATGAGCAGTTCTTC
NA TRBJ2-5 NA TRBV24-1 CATSDYRRSGVGETQYF TGTGCCACCAGTGATTACCGGAGGTCAGGGGTAGGCGAGACCCAGTACTTC
TRBD2 TRBJ2-1 many TRBV27 CASSYAQLAGERNEQFF TGTGCCAGCAGTTATGCCCAGCTAGCGGGAGAAAGGAATGAGCAGTTCTTC
NA TRBJ2-5 many TRBV18 CASSEGTIPEETQYF TGTGCCAGCTCGGAGGGGACCATCCCTGAAGAGACCCAGTACTTC
NA TRBJ2-1 many TRBV5-1 CASSEGSDPYNEQFF TGCGCCAGCAGCGAGGGATCTGACCCCTACAATGAGCAGTTCTTC
TRBD1 TRBJ1-2 many TRBV5-1 CASSKQGDHSDGYTF TGCGCCAGCAGCAAACAGGGGGACCATAGTGATGGCTACACCTTC
NA TRBJ1-3 NA TRBV18 CASSPDRTSGNTIYF TGTGCCAGCTCACCGGACAGAACCTCTGGAAACACCATATATTTT
TRBD1 TRBJ1-1 few TRBV20-1 CSARGGQANTEAFF TGCAGTGCTAGAGGGGGACAGGCGAACACTGAAGCTTTCTTT
NA TRBJ2-3 many TRBV5-1 CASSWGATGTADTQYF TGCGCCAGCAGCTGGGGGGCGACAGGGACGGCAGATACGCAGTATTTT
NA TRBJ1-1 many TRBV12-3/TRBV12-4 CASSFGASYTEAFF TGTGCCAGCAGTTTTGGGGCGTCATACACTGAAGCTTTCTTT
NA TRBJ1-6 few TRBV12-3/TRBV12-4 CASSARDPYGSPLHF TGTGCCAGCAGTGCCCGGGATCCCTATGGTTCACCCCTCCACTTT
NA TRBJ2-2 many TRBV5-6 CASSLIGRYNTGELFF TGTGCCAGCAGCTTGATAGGGCGGTATAACACCGGGGAGCTGTTTTTT
TRBD1 TRBJ2-2 many TRBV5-6 CASSSWTGGTGELFF TGTGCCAGCAGCTCTTGGACAGGGGGCACCGGGGAGCTGTTTTTT
TRBD2 TRBJ2-5 many TRBV7-6 CASSLAPSGKETQYF TGTGCCAGCAGCTTAGCCCCTAGCGGAAAAGAGACCCAGTACTTC
NA TRBJ2-7 NA TRBV10-2 CASSEGKGPSYEQYF TGCGCCAGCAGTGAGGGAAAGGGGCCCTCCTACGAGCAGTACTTC
NA TRBJ2-2 many TRBV12-3/TRBV12-4 CASSSSAGWTGELFF TGTGCCAGCAGTTCGAGCGCGGGGTGGACCGGGGAGCTGTTTTTT
NA TRBJ1-2 NA TRBV6-1 CASSPRQDSYGYTF TGTGCCAGCAGTCCACGACAGGATTCCTATGGCTACACCTTC
NA TRBJ2-1 many TRBV11-2 CASSFMSVKTYNEQFF TGTGCCAGCAGCTTTATGAGCGTTAAGACCTACAATGAGCAGTTCTTC
TRBD1 TRBJ2-7 many TRBV5-1 CASSLGRGLHEQYF TGCGCCAGCAGCTTGGGCAGGGGGCTTCATGAGCAGTACTTC
TRBD1 TRBJ2-6 NA TRBV19 CASRPGQGTGANVLTF TGTGCCAGTAGGCCTGGACAGGGCACAGGGGCCAACGTCCTGACTTTC
TRBD1 TRBJ2-7 NA TRBV5-1 CASSSGTASYEQYF TGCGCCAGCAGTTCTGGGACAGCCTCCTACGAGCAGTACTTC
TRBD2 TRBJ2-5 many TRBV20-1 CSAKLAAGTGTQYF TGCAGTGCTAAACTAGCGGCGGGGACGGGGACCCAGTACTTC
NA TRBJ1-5 NA TRBV6-5 CASSYAGYGQPQHF TGTGCCAGCAGTTACGCGGGGTACGGTCAGCCCCAGCATTTT
NA TRBJ2-5 NA TRBV6-1 CASSEMGSQETQYF TGTGCCAGCAGTGAAATGGGGAGTCAAGAGACCCAGTACTTC
TRBD1 TRBJ1-2 many TRBV2 CASSRTGPNYGYTF TGTGCCAGCAGTAGGACAGGGCCTAACTATGGCTACACCTTC
NA TRBJ2-2 few TRBV2 CASSGIEVHTGELFF TGTGCCAGCAGTGGAATCGAAGTACACACCGGGGAGCTGTTTTTT
NA TRBJ2-7 few TRBV20-1 CSAKRVNGKYVDEQYF TGCAGTGCTAAACGCGTCAACGGGAAGTATGTGGACGAGCAGTACTTC
NA TRBJ2-7 many TRBV20-1 CSARDQRVAYEQYF TGCAGTGCTAGAGATCAGCGGGTGGCCTACGAGCAGTACTTC
NA TRBJ2-1 many TRBV5-1 CASSLGGFNNEQFF TGCGCCAGCAGCTTGGGCGGCTTTAACAATGAGCAGTTCTTC
NA TRBJ1-3 NA TRBV20-1 CSAREAGSGNTIYF TGCAGTGCTAGAGAGGCAGGCTCTGGAAACACCATATATTTT
TRBD1 TRBJ1-5 many TRBV20-1 CSARDGTGYQPQHF TGCAGTGCTAGAGATGGGACAGGGTACCAGCCCCAGCATTTT
TRBD2 TRBJ2-1 few TRBV29-1 CSSSSRGRIAGYNEQFF TGCAGCTCTTCGTCAAGGGGACGGATAGCGGGATACAATGAGCAGTTCTTC
TRBD2 TRBJ2-5 few TRBV11-1 CASSLARLGLAEPGTQYF TGTGCCAGCAGCTTAGCTCGATTGGGACTAGCGGAGCCAGGGACCCAGTACTTC
TRBD2 TRBJ2-1 many TRBV6-1 CASSPSGGHYNEQFF TGTGCCAGCAGTCCCAGCGGGGGACACTACAATGAGCAGTTCTTC
TRBD1 TRBJ1-4 NA TRBV7-8 CASSLAYRGGGEKLFF TGTGCCAGCAGCTTAGCCTACAGGGGGGGGGGAGAAAAACTGTTTTTT
TRBD2 TRBJ2-3 few TRBV10-1 CASSESAGDVDTQYF TGCGCCAGCAGTGAGTCAGCGGGAGATGTGGATACGCAGTATTTT
NA TRBJ2-1 many TRBV7-2 CASRSRAGGAFNEQFF TGTGCCAGCAGATCACGAGCGGGCGGTGCCTTTAATGAGCAGTTCTTC
NA TRBJ1-1 many TRBV5-1 CASSLGGRVSEAFF TGCGCCAGCAGCTTGGGAGGGCGGGTCTCTGAAGCTTTCTTT
NA TRBJ2-1 NA TRBV9 CASSVGGTLNEQFF TGTGCCAGCAGCGTAGGGGGGACTCTTAATGAGCAGTTCTTC
NA TRBJ2-2 NA TRBV28 CASSLTDRNTGELFF TGTGCCAGCAGTTTAACGGACAGAAACACCGGGGAGCTGTTTTTT
NA TRBJ2-3 NA TRBV18 CASSPLGSRTDTQYF TGTGCCAGCTCACCACTAGGGAGTCGCACAGATACGCAGTATTTT
NA TRBJ2-1 many TRBV20-1 CSASSVGSEDWRNEQFF TGCAGTGCTAGTTCTGTCGGGTCCGAGGATTGGCGGAATGAGCAGTTCTTC
TRBD1 TRBJ2-7 many TRBV29-1 CSGATGAHEQYF TGCAGCGGGGCTACAGGGGCCCACGAGCAGTACTTC
NA TRBJ2-1 many TRBV6-5 CASKGVNEQFF TGTGCCAGCAAGGGGGTCAATGAGCAGTTCTTC
TRBD1 TRBJ2-2 many TRBV5-1 CASSTGQENTGELFF TGCGCCAGCAGCACAGGACAGGAGAACACCGGGGAGCTGTTTTTT
NA TRBJ2-7 NA TRBV10-1 CASSESYSRRSYEQYF TGCGCCAGCAGTGAGTCGTACTCCCGCCGCTCCTACGAGCAGTACTTC
NA TRBJ2-4 NA TRBV4-2 CASSQEGAQLAKNIQYF TGTGCCAGCAGCCAGGAGGGGGCCCAGCTAGCCAAAAACATTCAGTACTTC
NA TRBJ1-2 many TRBV12-3/TRBV12-4 CASSLAARVKGENYTF TGTGCCAGCAGTTTAGCGGCTCGGGTTAAGGGGGAAAACTACACCTTC
NA TRBJ2-1 many TRBV25-1 CASSETREQFF TGTGCCAGCAGTGAAACGAGAGAGCAGTTCTTC
NA TRBJ1-4 NA TRBV7-9 CASSKAGTQGEKLFF TGTGCCAGCAGCAAAGCCGGGACCCAGGGCGAAAAACTGTTTTTT
TRBD2 TRBJ2-2 NA TRBV5-1 CASSPTSGTNTGELFF TGCGCCAGCAGCCCGACTAGCGGGACGAACACCGGGGAGCTGTTTTTT
TRBD1 TRBJ2-5 many TRBV5-1 CASSLRTGGVGETQYF TGCGCCAGCAGCTTGAGGACAGGGGGCGTCGGGGAGACCCAGTACTTC
TRBD1 TRBJ2-2 NA TRBV19 CASSGQGIGTGELFF TGTGCCAGTAGCGGACAGGGCATAGGCACCGGGGAGCTGTTTTTT
NA TRBJ2-1 many TRBV18 CASSPGQESGNEQFF TGTGCCAGCTCACCGGGGCAGGAATCCGGCAATGAGCAGTTCTTC
NA TRBJ2-7 once TRBV29-1 CSVDPFGVFSSYEQYF TGCAGCGTTGACCCCTTTGGGGTTTTTAGCTCCTACGAGCAGTACTTC